These 9 T cell receptor beta chains originate from one sample sequenced in a study of somatic mutations in cytotoxic T cells in rheumatoid arthritis. Only in-frame clones appear in the TCRdb table, and some are missing; sequencing was by immunoSEQ multiplex PCR. Of 15,000 to 20,000 clones listed, 80% are singletons. The sequenced material came from CD8+ T cells sorted from blood. The receptors stem from an adult with rheumatoid arthritis.

CDR3 in amino acids: CATSRDRGAADHQPQHF. For the CDR3, the DNA is TGTGCCACCAGCCGGGACAGGGGGGCTGCGGACCATCAGCCCCAGCATTTT. The gene calls are TRBV27 and TRBJ1-5; TRBD1 matches at 11 bases. V gave up 10 bases and J gave up 5 bases; unmatched junction bases: 16. This CDR3 spans 17 amino acids. Germline CDR1 and CDR2: MNHEY and SMNVEV (reference sequence).

The rearrangement joins TRBV18 to TRBJ2-1; 7 bases agree with TRBD1. CDR3 length: 16 amino acids. Germline V gene sequence: CDR1 KGHSH, CDR2 LQKENI. J gave up 1 base and V 0 bases, and 3 bases lay outside the gene matches. CDR3: CASSPPGTASYNEQFF. The CDR3 DNA reads TGTGCCAGCTCACCACCGGGGACAGCTTCCTACAATGAGCAGTTCTTC.

The CDR3 region is CASSAGLTPYEQYF. CDR3 DNA: TGTGCCAGCAGCGCGGGACTGACCCCCTACGAGCAGTACTTC. This rearrangement joins TRBV5-4 to TRBJ2-7; the D gene is possibly TRBD2 (6 bases). The length of the CDR3 is 14 residues. The germline gives CDR1 SGHNT, CDR2 YYREEE (reference sequence). V gave up 4 bases and J gave up 2 bases, with 13 bases separating them.

This chain links TRBV27 with TRBJ1-6; perhaps TRBD1 as D (5 bases). Deletions cut 6 bases from V and 7 bases from J, with 10 bases between. Germline CDR1 MNHEY, CDR2 SMNVEV (reference sequence). This CDR3 contains 13 residues. The CDR3 DNA sequence: TGTGCCAGCAGCGACGGGGGGAATTCACCCCTCCACTTT. Translated: CASSDGGNSPLHF.

The V gene is TRBV6-5, the J gene TRBJ1-1; D is possibly TRBD1 (5 bases). CDR1 and CDR2 (germline): MNHEY, SVGAGI. V was shortened by 7 bases and J by 9 bases, with 18 bases between the two germline ends. This CDR3 is 13 amino acids long. The CDR3 bases are TGTGCCAGCACCCTAGGGCCGGGGGACCAAGCTTTCTTT. This codes for CASTLGPGDQAFF.

The CDR3 nucleotides read TGTGCCAGCAGGGGCAGGGAAACAGATACGCAGTATTTT. It is translated as CASRGRETDTQYF. The chain combines TRBV2 with TRBJ2-3, with a weak D call TRBD1 (5 bases). Germline V lookup: CDR1 SNHLY, CDR2 FYNNEI. Trimming pared 6 bases from V and 3 bases from J, leaving 10 bases between. The length of the CDR3 is 13 residues.

The chain is built from TRBV28 and TRBJ2-3; either TRBD1 or TRBD2 may supply D (5 bases each). This CDR3 is 17 amino acids long. CDR1 is MDHEN, CDR2 SYDVKM, per germline. V was pared by 6 bases and J by 0 bases, with 19 bases between. In DNA form, the CDR3 reads TGTGCCAGCAGCCTCTCGGGACGGACCTTTAGCACAGATACGCAGTATTTT. Amino acid sequence: CASSLSGRTFSTDTQYF.

In its sample, this clone was seen once. The chain recombines TRBV7-2 with TRBJ2-1; weak D call: TRBD1 (6 bases). The CDR3 extends over 16 amino acids. V was clipped by 4 bases and J by 9 bases, with 22 bases between them. Germline V gene lookup returns CDR1 SGHTA and CDR2 FQGNSA. The CDR3 coding sequence is TGTGCCAGCAGCTCCCCACCCCAGGGGCCCTACGGTGAGCAGTTCTTC. Residues: CASSSPPQGPYGEQFF.

The rearrangement joins TRBV6-6 to TRBJ1-2; 8 bases map to TRBD1. The CDR3 spans 13 residues. Germline V CDR1 and CDR2: MNHNY, SVGAGI (reference sequence). V lost 5 bases and J lost 4; bases outside the gene matches: 3. CDR3 bases: TGTGCCAGCAGTCAAGGGACAGGCTATGGCTACACCTTC. As protein: CASSQGTGYGYTF.